A single sample is the source of the 19 T cell receptor beta chains below, sequenced in a study of shared clonotypes between healthy human individuals. Clones were read by immunoSEQ multiplex PCR, and TCRdb kept only the in-frame ones, dropping some. The sample lists roughly 520,000 clones, around 95% occurring once. The sequencing input was naive CD4+ T cells sorted from blood. Regarding subset: CD45RA+ positively selected. These receptor sequences come from a woman younger than 45 in good health.

The V gene is TRBV21-1, the J gene TRBJ2-7; TRBD1 is the table's D call, not checked against the DNA. TRBV21-1 is given as a pseudogene. The CDR3 has 14 amino acids. The CDR3 bases are TGTGCCAGCAGGGGCCTGTTGAGCTCCTACGAGCAGTACTTC. Amino acids: CASRGLLSSYEQYF.

The rearrangement links TRBV9 to TRBJ2-1; 16 nucleotides agree with TRBD2. Germline V CDR1 and CDR2: SGDLS, YYNGEE. V lost 0 bases and J lost 9; bases outside the gene matches: 9. The CDR3 has 18 amino acids. CDR3 amino acids: CASSVAGTSGRAWGEQFF. As DNA, the CDR3 is TGTGCCAGCAGCGTAGCCGGGACTAGCGGGAGGGCATGGGGTGAGCAGTTCTTC.

The rearrangement uses TRBV2 and TRBJ1-2, with 7 bases aligning to TRBD1. Unmatched junction bases numbered 8, after V lost 0 bases and J lost 7 bases. Germline values: CDR1 SNHLY, CDR2 FYNNEI. CDR3 size: 15 residues. CDR3 DNA: TGTGCCAGCAGTGAAGCGGTTGGGACAGCCGGTGGCTACACCTTC. This encodes CASSEAVGTAGGYTF.

The CDR3 reads CATSDSRSGNEQFF. The CDR3 bases are TGTGCCACTTCGGACTCCCGCTCGGGGAATGAGCAGTTCTTC. V gene TRBV10-3 combines with J gene TRBJ2-1; tentatively, D is TRBD2 (5 bases). Trimming stripped 10 bases from V and 7 bases from J, with 20 bases between. The CDR3 runs to 14 residues. Germline CDR1 reads ENHRY; CDR2 reads SYGVKD.

The CDR3 region is CASSLVASGNTGELFF. CDR3 DNA: TGTGCCAGCAGCTTAGTAGCTAGCGGGAACACCGGGGAGCTGTTTTTT. This sequence joins TRBV7-8 and TRBJ2-2; the match to TRBD2 covers 7 bases. CDR3 length: 16 residues. V was clipped by 1 base and J by 1 base; unmatched bases: 3. Germline V lookup: CDR1 SGHVS, CDR2 FQNEAQ.

This chain connects TRBV6-6 to TRBJ2-7; 11 bases are shared with TRBD1. The ends lost 6 bases at V and 4 bases at J; junction bases unmatched: 5. CDR3 length equals 14 residues. Germline V gene lookup returns CDR1 MNHNY and CDR2 SVGAGI (reference sequence). The CDR3 bases are TGTGCCAGCAGGTCCGGGACAGGGGGTTACGAGCAGTACTTC. Amino acids: CASRSGTGGYEQYF.

CDR3 amino acids: CASRRGGQIYEQYF. The CDR3 coding sequence is TGTGCCAGCAGGAGAGGGGGACAGATCTACGAGCAGTACTTC. This chain uses TRBV6-5 with TRBJ2-7, with 7 bases identical to TRBD1. The CDR3 contains 14 residues. Germline V lookup: CDR1 MNHEY, CDR2 SVGAGI. Unmatched junction bases numbered 8, after V lost 6 bases and J lost 3 bases.

The chain's CDR3 is CASSPRQGVYTF. The DNA of the CDR3 is TGTGCCAGTAGTCCCCGACAGGGAGTCTACACCTTC. J is TRBJ1-2 and V is TRBV19; 7 nucleotides line up with TRBD1. J was trimmed by 10 bases and V by 5 bases; bases with no gene match: 7. Germline assignment: CDR1 LNHDA and CDR2 SQIVND (reference sequence). The length of the CDR3 is 12 residues. The complete variable domain, with remaining parts taken from reference TRBV19 and TRBJ1-2, reads DGGITQSPKYLFRKEGQNVTLSCEQNLNHDAMYWYRQDPGQGLRLIYYSQIVNDFQKGDIAEGYSVSREKKESFPLTVTSAQKNPTAFYLCASSPRQGVYTFGSGTRLTVV.

This chain uses TRBV7-8 with TRBJ2-7, with a tentative D call TRBD2 (6 bases). With 1 base removed from V and 3 bases from J, the gap between germline ends came to 13 bases. The CDR3 runs 15 residues. Germline CDR1 reads SGHVS; CDR2 reads FQNEAQ. As DNA, the CDR3 is TGTGCCAGCAGCTTAGGCCCCGGGACTTACTACGAGCAGTACTTC. This codes for CASSLGPGTYYEQYF.

J is TRBJ1-3 and V is TRBV28, with a possible D match to TRBD1 (6 bases). Germline lookup yields CDR1 MDHEN and CDR2 SYDVKM. V was cut by 3 bases and J by 0 bases, with 9 bases left in between. This CDR3 has 15 residues. The CDR3 DNA follows: TGTGCCAGCAGTTTGGGCAGGGGCTCTGGAAACACCATATATTTT. Encoded protein: CASSLGRGSGNTIYF.

This clone was seen only once. The genes are TRBV13 and TRBJ2-7; TRBD2 aligns across 8 bases. J lost 4 bases, V lost 4 bases, and 9 bases had no gene match. The CDR3 is 15 amino acids. The V gene's germline CDR1 is PRHDT and CDR2 FYEKMQ (reference sequence). CDR3 sequence reads: CASSWAGTREYEQYF. CDR3 sequence (DNA): TGTGCCAGCAGCTGGGCTGGGACTAGAGAGTACGAGCAGTACTTC.

The chain combines TRBV27 with TRBJ1-1; TRBD1 agrees at 10 bases. Unmatched junction bases numbered 3, after V lost 4 bases and J lost 1 base. The CDR3 is 15 amino acids. The V gene's germline CDR1 is MNHEY and CDR2 SMNVEV (reference sequence). CDR3 coding DNA: TGTGCCAGCAGTTCATGGACAGGGGGGAACACTGAAGCTTTCTTT. It yields the protein CASSSWTGGNTEAFF.

The V call is TRBV29-1, the J call TRBJ1-1, with D hard to call. Germline CDR1 reads SQVTM; CDR2 reads ANQGSEA. Trimming took off 0 bases at V and 1 base at J, with 6 bases between the two ends. The CDR3 is made up of 13 amino acids. The CDR3 DNA reads TGCAGCGTTGAAGAGGTACCGAACACTGAAGCTTTCTTT. Translated, it gives CSVEEVPNTEAFF.

This chain connects TRBV29-1 to TRBJ1-1; D gene ambiguous. The CDR3 consists of 18 residues. Germline loops: CDR1 SQVTM, CDR2 ANQGSEA. V was clipped by 4 bases and J by 4 bases, with 28 bases between them. CDR3 bases: TGCAGCGTTGGGTCCGCTGCGGGGAAGGAAGGCATGAGCACTGAAGCTTTCTTT. Translation: CSVGSAAGKEGMSTEAFF.

This rearrangement joins TRBV18 to TRBJ2-7; 10 bases match TRBD1. Trimming at V came to 3 bases and at J to 5 bases, leaving 7 bases not matched to a gene. The CDR3 spans 15 residues. CDR1 is KGHSH, CDR2 LQKENI, per germline. The CDR3 sequence is CASSPGTGVIDEQYF. The CDR3 DNA sequence: TGTGCCAGCTCACCGGGGACAGGGGTAATAGACGAGCAGTACTTC. Full variable domain (missing parts from reference TRBV18 and TRBJ2-7): NAGVMQNPRHLVRRRGQEARLRCSPMKGHSHVYWYRQLPEEGLKFMVYLQKENIIDESGMPKERFSAEFPKEGPSILRIQQVVRGDSAAYFCASSPGTGVIDEQYFGPGTRLTVT.

The chain recombines TRBV14 with TRBJ1-4, with a weak D call TRBD1 (6 bases). CDR1 is SGHDN and CDR2 is FVKESK in the germline V gene. The V gene lost 2 bases and the J gene lost 7 bases, with 11 bases spanning the gap. The CDR3 has 14 amino acids. This chain's CDR3 is CASSQWQGSEKLFF. In DNA, the CDR3 is TGTGCCAGCAGCCAATGGCAGGGGAGTGAAAAACTGTTTTTT.

The chain combines TRBV6-6 with TRBJ1-5, with a tentative D call TRBD1 (5 bases). The germline gives CDR1 MNHNY, CDR2 SVGAGI (reference sequence). With 6 bases removed from V and 7 bases from J, the gap between germline ends came to 16 bases. CDR3 size: 14 residues. The CDR3 bases are TGTGCCAGCAGCTCGCAGGGTTCCCGACAGCCCCAGCATTTT. The encoded protein is CASSSQGSRQPQHF.

This rearrangement joins TRBV20-1 to TRBJ1-2, with no clear D. Germline-derived CDR1 and CDR2 are DFQATT and SNEGSKA (reference sequence). The CDR3 length is 11 residues. V dropped 3 bases and J dropped 8 bases, with 10 bases sitting between them. CDR3 region: CSARSPSGYTF. In nucleotides, the CDR3 is TGCAGTGCTAGGAGCCCCAGCGGCTACACCTTC.

The chain has TRBV25-1 and TRBJ2-7; 8 bases agree with TRBD2. Losses at the gene ends were 4 bases for V and 4 bases for J; bases not matched to a gene: 9. The length of the CDR3 is 15 residues. Germline CDR1 and CDR2: MGHDK and SYGVNS. The CDR3 DNA reads TGTGCCAGCAGTGCGACAGCGGGAGTACTTTACGAGCAGTACTTC. As protein: CASSATAGVLYEQYF.